This T cell receptor (beta chain) was sequenced for a study of Graves' ophthalmopathy and Graves' hyperthyroidism (dated by TCRdb to the late 2010s). As for the study more broadly: Peripheral blood was collected at initial diagnosis, prior to any treatment. In total, 135 blood samples were TCR-sequenced: fewer than 50 ophthalmopathy, about 75 hyperthyroidism and roughly 17 hyperthyroidism-to-ophthalmopathy patients. A discovery set of 95 to 100 patients (43 ophthalmopathy, just over 55 stable hyperthyroidism) was enrolled to explore V-J signatures distinguishing ophthalmopathy from hyperthyroidism. The independent validation cohort included about 20 hyperthyroidism patients plus 17 patients who later progressed from hyperthyroidism to ophthalmopathy. In roughly six hyperthyroidism patients, the T-cell repertoires found in thyroid tissue were compared with those found in blood. TCR beta repertoire signatures were used to distinguish Graves' ophthalmopathy from Graves' hyperthyroidism and to predict progression to ophthalmopathy. Once sampling was done, hyperthyroidism patients were given methimazole at a starting dose of 30 mg daily, while ophthalmopathy patients were given high-dose intravenous methylprednisolone. For training and testing, the roughly 97 patients in the discovery cohort were randomly divided in a 7:3 ratio. What the research found in general, with its limitations: In validation, the model predicted ophthalmopathy progression with less than 71% sensitivity and roughly 72% specificity; some 13 predicted patients were CT-confirmed with GO in a median of around 6 months. Most expanded thyroid clonotypes with a frequency above 0.001 also appeared in blood, which suggests that blood repertoires may reflect the immune response in the thyroid. In cross-validation, the 13-signature model distinguished ophthalmopathy from stable hyperthyroidism with about 87% sensitivity and almost 83% specificity, and in the test set the corresponding values were around 78% and 73%. Sample size was not statistically predetermined, and group allocation was not concealed from the investigators.

For repertoire sequencing, the TCR beta CDR3 regions were amplified from RNA transcripts. A first-round RT-PCR used HTBI primers with the Qiagen OneStep RT-PCR kit, followed by a second-round multiplex PCR, size selection and purification. Libraries were sequenced on an Illumina HiSeq2000 using paired-end 100 bp reads. For the original study's pipeline: SOAPnuke was used to process the reads, removing any read that contained adapters or uncalled bases, had a mean Phred below 15, or lacked an exact match to the constant primer or identifier. COPE v1.2.5 was used to merge the high-quality paired reads. Clonotypes were defined as unique nucleotide sequences and were aligned to IMGT TRB V, D and J references using MiTCR v1.1. The analysis was limited to V-J combinations with a frequency above 0.0001, which together covered 99.2% of repertoires. A TCR clonal expansion and chaos score per V-J combination was defined as the ratio of F50 clonal expansion to chaos observed in the TCRdist matrix. Welch's t-statistics and random forest were used to narrow the features down to more than 10 V-J combinations, which were then fed into a naive Bayes classifier. Thyroid-blood repertoire similarity was quantified with the Morisita-Horn index. Using fastp at Q25 and MiXCR, TCRdb reprocessed the public reads and kept productive beta chains. Identical CDR3 proteins give one entry, which carries the most common genes and DNA. Clone size and V and J calls follow TCRdb, not the original study. This sample comprises roughly 500,000 distinct CDR3 sequences, about an eighth of them detected only once. Roughly 9.8% of the sample belongs to the ten largest clones.

Between the V and J ends, shortened by 2 bases and 7 bases respectively, the junction contains 12 bases. The CDR3 holds 14 amino acids from the cysteine to the phenylalanine. Only CDR3 DNA remains: 42 bases, in frame from the first base. The ophthalmopathy patients had moderately to severely active disease, with a Clinical Activity Score of 3 or higher, a NOSPECS grade of 4 or higher, and a disease duration of less than 3 months. Patients with other autoimmune diseases, uncontrolled infections, pregnancy or lactation were excluded from the study. Diagnosis relied on clinical symptoms, serum thyroxine, TRAb, thyroid ultrasound and orbital computed tomography. PBMCs were isolated from about 10 ml of fresh peripheral blood by Ficoll-Paque density gradient centrifugation. Total RNA was extracted with Trizol reagent and quality-checked on an Agilent 2100 Bioanalyzer. As regards this clonotype: Which antigen it targets is not known. No per-base quality is available; no much larger clone lies one base away.

This chain joins TRBV12-3 or TRBV12-4 to TRBJ1-5, with a weak D call of TRBD1 (5 bases match). This receptor was taken from a young woman with Graves' ophthalmopathy. Donor details come from another sample of the same person, matched by shared clones. The sequenced sample was blood. The nucleotide sequence reads TGTGCCAGCAGTTTAAAGGGGATTCACCAGCCCCAGCATTTT. This gives the protein CASSLKGIHQPQHF.